This is a list of T cell receptor beta chains from one sample in a study of blood T cell repertoires in COVID-19. Only in-frame clones appear in the TCRdb table, and some are missing; sequencing was by immunoSEQ multiplex PCR. The data contain 200,000 to 250,000 clones, 85% to 90% of them singletons. The sample consisted of peripheral blood. The receptors were gathered from a man aged 30 to 39 with COVID-19, enrolled during active disease. The CDR3 runs from the conserved cysteine through the conserved F or W. D genes are given only for firm matches.

V	D	J	DNA	CDR3
TRBV4-3	TRBD2	TRBJ2-2	TGCGCCAGCAGCCAAGTACGTACAGGACTAGCGGGTACCGGGGAGCTGTTTTTT	CASSQVRTGLAGTGELFF
TRBV19	TRBD2	TRBJ2-1	TGTGCCAGTAGTGTCCACTCTAGCGGGAGAGGCTCCTACAATGAGCAGTTCTTC	CASSVHSSGRGSYNEQFF
TRBV7-9	TRBD2	TRBJ2-3	TGTGCCAGCAGCTTAACCCGGACTAGCGGAGATACGCAGTATTTT	CASSLTRTSGDTQYF
TRBV4-3	TRBD2	TRBJ2-1	TGCGCCAGCAGCCAAGCACTAGCGGGAGTTGAAAATGAGCAGTTCTTC	CASSQALAGVENEQFF
TRBV15	NA	TRBJ1-5	TGTGCCACCAGCAGACCTCAACTCAGGGGCCGCAATCAGCCCCAGCATTTT	CATSRPQLRGRNQPQHF
TRBV6-6	NA	TRBJ1-1	TGTGCCAGCAAGGTGACGGGGAACAAGAACACTGAAGCTTTCTTT	CASKVTGNKNTEAFF
TRBV9	NA	TRBJ1-2	TGTGCCAGCAGCTCTACTGGAAACGGGGGGGCTAACTATGGCTACACCTTC	CASSSTGNGGANYGYTF
TRBV19	TRBD1	TRBJ1-5	TGTGCCAGTAGTCTCACAGGGGGCTCTCAGCCCCAGCATTTT	CASSLTGGSQPQHF
TRBV5-6	NA	TRBJ1-1	TGTGCCAGCAGCCACACGGGACACCCTGAAGCTTTCTTT	CASSHTGHPEAFF
TRBV7-2	NA	TRBJ2-5	TGTGCCAGCAGCTTAGGCCAGGGGGGCGCGGAGACCCAGTACTTC	CASSLGQGGAETQYF
TRBV6-6	TRBD1	TRBJ2-5	TGTGCCAGCAACTCCCGGGACAGGGGGCGAGAGACCCAGTACTTC	CASNSRDRGRETQYF
TRBV5-1	NA	TRBJ1-5	TGCGCCAGCAGCTTGGCGGGGGGCAATCAGCCCCAGCATTTT	CASSLAGGNQPQHF
TRBV24-1	NA	TRBJ1-5	TGTGCCACCAGTGATCCGAAGCGGGATAGCAATCAGCCCCAGCATTTT	CATSDPKRDSNQPQHF
TRBV5-1	NA	TRBJ2-5	TGCGCCAGCAGCTTGGGGCCGAGCAGGGGAGAGACCCAGTACTTC	CASSLGPSRGETQYF
TRBV20-1	NA	TRBJ2-7	TGCAGTGCAAACCACGGTTACGAGCAGTACTTC	CSANHGYEQYF
TRBV14	NA	TRBJ1-2	TGTGCCAGCAGCCAAGGGGGGGGCCCTGGCTACACCTTC	CASSQGGGPGYTF
TRBV3-1/TRBV3-2	NA	TRBJ1-6	TGTGCCAGCAGCCAAGGGGCACGGGGTCTCCACTTT	CASSQGARGLHF
TRBV5-1	TRBD1	TRBJ1-1	TGCGCCAGCAGCAACGACAGGGCAGAAGCTTTCTTT	CASSNDRAEAFF
TRBV5-1	NA	TRBJ2-1	TGCGCCAGCAGCTTTTCAGGGGACTATTACAATGAGCAGTTCTTC	CASSFSGDYYNEQFF
TRBV9	NA	TRBJ2-7	TGTGCCAGCAGCGTAGACGTCTTAGCCTACGAGCAGTACTTC	CASSVDVLAYEQYF
TRBV20-1	NA	TRBJ2-7	TGCAGTGCTATCCACTACGAGCAGTACTTC	CSAIHYEQYF
TRBV4-3	TRBD1	TRBJ2-6	TGCGCCAGCAGCCATCAGGGACAGGGGGCTTCGGGGGCCAACGTCCTGACTTTC	CASSHQGQGASGANVLTF